This T cell receptor (beta chain) originates from a study of blood T cell repertoires in COVID-19. Study in general: Donors in the United States, Italy and Spain gave samples during acute or convalescent COVID-19. The cDNA or gDNA used as material had been derived from T cells, B-cell-depleted T cells, or PBMCs.

This clone was detected a few times. Study processing details: Quantification of nucleated cells was approximated via reference gene primer amplification. Some clones are missing from TCRdb's copy, which holds only in-frame ones; the method was immunoSEQ multiplex PCR. Clone size and V and J calls were adopted from that table, with D and trimming inferred from the DNA. Of around 110,000 clones in the sample, around four fifths were seen once. From germline, CDR1 is SGHAT and CDR2 FQNNGV. Trimming cost V 3 bases and J 2 bases, with 16 bases left between them. The length of the CDR3 is 17 residues. The receptor comes from a man aged 55 to 70 with active or convalescent COVID-19. The gene calls are TRBV11-2 and TRBJ1-4; D is possibly TRBD1 (6 bases). Sample: peripheral blood. The chain's CDR3 is CASSFGGPVATNEKLFF. DNA of the CDR3: TGTGCCAGCAGCTTTGGGGGCCCCGTGGCGACTAATGAAAAACTGTTTTTT.